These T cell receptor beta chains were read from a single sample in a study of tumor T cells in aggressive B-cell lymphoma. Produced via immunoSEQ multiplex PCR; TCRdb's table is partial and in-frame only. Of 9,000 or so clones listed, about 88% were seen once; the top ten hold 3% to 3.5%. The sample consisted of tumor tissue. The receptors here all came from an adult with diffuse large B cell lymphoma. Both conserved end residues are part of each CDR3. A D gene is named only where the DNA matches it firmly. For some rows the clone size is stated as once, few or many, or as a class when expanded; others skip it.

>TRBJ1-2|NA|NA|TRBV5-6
CASSLEQTIYGYTF
TGTGCCAGCAGCTTGGAACAGACCATCTATGGCTACACCTTC
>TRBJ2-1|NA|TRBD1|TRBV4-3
CASSHHPGQGRYEQFF
TGCGCCAGCAGCCATCATCCGGGACAGGGTCGATATGAGCAGTTCTTC
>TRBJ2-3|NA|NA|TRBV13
CASSPSGGSTDTQYF
TGTGCCAGCAGCCCTAGTGGGGGGAGCACAGATACGCAGTATTTT
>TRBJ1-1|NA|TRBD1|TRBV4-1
CASSQVQGGEAFF
TGCGCCAGCAGCCAAGTACAGGGGGGTGAAGCTTTCTTT
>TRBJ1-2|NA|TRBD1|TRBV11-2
CASSPGTWDSPNYGYTF
TGTGCCAGCAGCCCGGGGACCTGGGACAGTCCTAACTATGGCTACACCTTC
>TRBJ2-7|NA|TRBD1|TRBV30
CAWRQGVHEQYF
TGTGCCTGGAGACAGGGGGTCCACGAGCAGTACTTC
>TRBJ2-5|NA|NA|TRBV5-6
CASSLSSRITQETQYF
TGTGCCAGCAGCTTGTCGAGTAGAATAACCCAAGAGACCCAGTACTTC
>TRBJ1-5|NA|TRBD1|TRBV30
CAWSMGQGNQPQHF
TGTGCCTGGAGTATGGGACAGGGGAATCAGCCCCAGCATTTT
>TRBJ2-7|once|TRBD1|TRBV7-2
CASSPKTGGGSYEQYF
TGTGCCAGCAGCCCCAAGACAGGGGGGGGCTCCTACGAGCAGTACTTC
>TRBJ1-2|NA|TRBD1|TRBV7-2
CASSLAGTGVSGYTF
TGTGCCAGCAGCTTAGCGGGGACAGGGGTGAGTGGCTACACCTTC
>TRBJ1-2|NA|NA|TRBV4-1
CASSQGRLAGYTF
TGCGCCAGCAGCCAGGGGCGGCTGGCTGGCTACACCTTC
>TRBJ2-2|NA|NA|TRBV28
CASNAGSPTGELFF
TGTGCCAGCAACGCCGGGTCTCCCACCGGGGAGCTGTTTTTT
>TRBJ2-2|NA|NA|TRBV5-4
CASSLGRGSTGELFF
TGTGCCAGCAGCTTGGGGCGTGGGAGCACCGGGGAGCTGTTTTTT
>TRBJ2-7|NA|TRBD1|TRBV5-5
CASSLPNRGNEQYF
TGTGCCAGCAGCTTGCCCAACAGGGGAAACGAGCAGTACTTC
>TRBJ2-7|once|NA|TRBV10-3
CAISEAGRLSYEQYF
TGTGCCATCAGTGAGGCGGGTCGACTCTCCTACGAGCAGTACTTC
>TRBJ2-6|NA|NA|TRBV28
CASSRDRTFWVSKANVLTF
TGTGCCAGCAGCAGAGACAGAACTTTCTGGGTATCCAAGGCCAACGTCCTGACTTTC
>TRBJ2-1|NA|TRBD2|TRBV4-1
CASSQVQAGGSYNEQFF
TGCGCCAGCAGCCAAGTTCAAGCGGGGGGCTCCTACAATGAGCAGTTCTTC
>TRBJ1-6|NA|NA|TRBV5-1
CASSLETGNSPLHF
TGCGCCAGCAGCTTGGAGACGGGGAATTCACCCCTCCACTTT
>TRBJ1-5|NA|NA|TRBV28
CASSGDSGVQPQHF
TGTGCCAGCAGCGGAGACAGTGGGGTACAGCCCCAGCATTTT
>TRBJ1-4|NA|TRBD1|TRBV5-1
CASSPGDRGRNEKLFF
TGCGCCAGCAGCCCGGGCGACAGGGGGCGAAATGAAAAACTGTTTTTT
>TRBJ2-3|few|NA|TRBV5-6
CASSPDGGPSTDTQYF
TGTGCCAGCAGCCCCGACGGAGGCCCAAGCACAGATACGCAGTATTTT
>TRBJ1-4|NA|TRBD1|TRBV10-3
CASRGQSNEKLFF
TGTGCCAGCCGGGGACAGTCTAATGAAAAACTGTTTTTT
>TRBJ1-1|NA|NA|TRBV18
CASSPAGSTEAFF
TGTGCCAGCTCACCAGCGGGCAGCACTGAAGCTTTCTTT
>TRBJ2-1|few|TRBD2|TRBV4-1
CASSQLAGPTYNEQFF
TGCGCCAGCAGCCAACTAGCGGGGCCAACCTACAATGAGCAGTTCTTC
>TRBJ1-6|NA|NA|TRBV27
CANPREIDSPLHF
TGTGCCAACCCCCGGGAAATCGATTCACCCCTCCACTTT
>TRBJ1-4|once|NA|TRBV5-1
CASSFRTGNNEKLFF
TGCGCCAGCAGCTTCAGGACTGGAAATAATGAAAAACTGTTTTTT
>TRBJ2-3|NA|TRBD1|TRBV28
CASSSYRGRGDTQYF
TGTGCCAGCAGTTCCTACAGGGGGCGGGGGGATACGCAGTATTTT
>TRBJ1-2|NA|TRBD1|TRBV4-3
CASSQGQGIGYGYTF
TGCGCCAGCAGCCAAGGACAGGGTATAGGCTATGGCTACACCTTC
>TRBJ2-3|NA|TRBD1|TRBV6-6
CASRTTGGTDTQYF
TGTGCCAGCAGAACGACAGGGGGCACAGATACGCAGTATTTT
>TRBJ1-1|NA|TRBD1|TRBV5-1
CASSLGQGPTEAFF
TGCGCCAGCAGCCTGGGACAGGGCCCCACTGAAGCTTTCTTT
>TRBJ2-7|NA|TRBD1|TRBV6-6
CASSLRGGWYEQYF
TGTGCCAGCAGCCTGAGAGGGGGCTGGTACGAGCAGTACTTC
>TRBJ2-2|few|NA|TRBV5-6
CASSLGRGNTGELFF
TGTGCCAGCAGCTTAGGCAGGGGGAACACCGGGGAGCTGTTTTTT
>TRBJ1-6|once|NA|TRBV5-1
CASSPTHRVDSPLHF
TGCGCCAGCAGCCCAACACACAGGGTTGATTCACCCCTCCACTTT
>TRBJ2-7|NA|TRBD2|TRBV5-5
CASSRGLAVNYEQYF
TGTGCCAGCAGCAGGGGACTAGCGGTCAACTACGAGCAGTACTTC
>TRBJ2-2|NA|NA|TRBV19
CASSIGGLGTGELFF
TGTGCCAGTAGTATTGGTGGGCTCGGCACCGGGGAGCTGTTTTTT
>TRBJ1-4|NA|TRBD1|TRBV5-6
CASSSGTVREKLFF
TGTGCCAGCAGCTCTGGGACAGTCCGGGAAAAACTGTTTTTT
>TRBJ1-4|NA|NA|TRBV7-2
CASSNRTARREKLFF
TGTGCCAGCAGCAACCGGACAGCCCGTAGGGAAAAACTGTTTTTT
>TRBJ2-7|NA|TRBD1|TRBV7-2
CASSLGQFYEQYF
TGTGCCAGCAGCCTGGGACAGTTCTACGAGCAGTACTTC
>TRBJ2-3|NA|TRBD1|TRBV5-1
CASGTGTTLTDTQYF
TGCGCCAGTGGGACAGGGACCACACTCACAGATACGCAGTATTTT
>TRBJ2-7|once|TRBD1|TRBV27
CATGTGLSYEQYF
TGTGCCACCGGGACAGGACTATCCTACGAGCAGTACTTC
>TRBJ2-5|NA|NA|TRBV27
CASSFGGLETQYF
TGTGCCAGCAGTTTTGGCGGATTGGAGACCCAGTACTTC
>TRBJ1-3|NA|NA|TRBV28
CASSLTGASSENTIYF
TGTGCCAGCAGTTTGACAGGCGCCAGCTCTGAAAACACCATATATTTT
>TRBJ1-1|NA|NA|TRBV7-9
CASSLAYGVHNTEAFF
TGTGCCAGCAGCTTAGCGTACGGGGTGCACAATACTGAAGCTTTCTTT
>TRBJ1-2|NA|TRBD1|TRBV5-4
CASSLENRGHGYTF
TGTGCCAGCAGCCTGGAAAACAGGGGGCATGGCTACACCTTC
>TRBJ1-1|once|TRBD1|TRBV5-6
CASSRTGNTEAFF
TGTGCCAGCAGTAGGACAGGAAACACTGAAGCTTTCTTT
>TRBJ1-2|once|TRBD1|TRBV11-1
CASSLAGTGGIGYTF
TGTGCCAGCAGCTTAGCCGGTACAGGGGGAATTGGCTACACCTTC
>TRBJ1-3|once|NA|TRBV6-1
CASSENRILMYF
TGTGCCAGCAGTGAAAACAGGATTTTAATGTATTTT
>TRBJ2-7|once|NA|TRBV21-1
CASSKVAQRESYEQYF
TGTGCCAGCAGCAAAGTTGCCCAGCGGGAATCCTACGAGCAGTACTTC